This entry concerns a single TCR beta chain. Its antigen is not known. V was shortened by 4 bases and J by 5 bases, with 15 bases between the two germline ends. From germline, CDR1 is MNHEY and CDR2 SMNVEV (reference sequence). This CDR3 has 14 amino acids. Reverse transcription of roughly 0.5 to 1 ug RNA was performed with random hexamers. TCRdb reanalysed the immunoSEQ multiplex PCR reads using MiXCR and keeps one entry per CDR3 protein. Among tens of thousands of distinct CDR3 sequences listed, roughly 90% were seen once. The multiple sclerosis control group consisted of treatment-naive patients whose relapsing-remitting disease, which was either stable or active, fulfilled revised McDonald criteria. This sample is part of a study of CD8 T cells in Susac syndrome. Whole-study results and caveats: The study admitted that it had a relatively small number of individuals in its TCR sequencing and HLA analysis.

Sequencing was carried out using CD8+ T cells from PBMCs. This receptor was taken from a human donor with multiple sclerosis. This sequence joins TRBV27 and TRBJ2-7; D perhaps matches TRBD2 (5 bases). CDR3 in amino acids: CASSSLGRFNEQYF. In DNA form, the CDR3 reads TGTGCCAGCAGTTCCTTAGGGAGATTCAACGAGCAGTACTTC.